The rows below give T cell receptor beta chains drawn from one sample of a study of T cell responses to AZD1222 COVID-19 vaccine. TCRdb's copy holds only in-frame clones and misses some; the assay was immunoSEQ multiplex PCR. This table has over 110,000 clones, roughly 92% appearing once. Sample: peripheral blood, taken on day 0 of AZD1222 vaccination. Receptors originate from an adult in good health. CDR3s include the opening cysteine and the closing phenylalanine or tryptophan. D genes are given only for firm matches. Only part of the rows carry a size: once, few, many, or a class if the clone is expanded.

TRBJ2-7	-	TRBV6-2/TRBV6-3	TRBD2	TGTGCCAGCAGTATCTTAGCGGGAGGGCCTCGGGGGCAGTACTTC	CASSILAGGPRGQYF
TRBJ2-7	-	TRBV11-2	-	TGTGCCAGCAGCTTAGACCCGACCTACGAGCAGTACTTC	CASSLDPTYEQYF
TRBJ1-1	-	TRBV19	-	TGTGCCAGTAGTGCCCAGGGGTGGACTGAAGCTTTCTTT	CASSAQGWTEAFF
TRBJ2-7	-	TRBV5-1	-	TGCGCCAGCAGCGTGGCCCCGGGACAAAGCTCCTACGAGCAGTACTTC	CASSVAPGQSSYEQYF
TRBJ2-3	-	TRBV5-8	TRBD1	TGTGCCAGCAGCTTAATAAACAGGGGTGCAGATACGCAGTATTTT	CASSLINRGADTQYF
TRBJ1-1	-	TRBV14	-	TGTGCCAGCAGTCCTAACACTGAAGCTTTCTTT	CASSPNTEAFF
TRBJ2-3	-	TRBV5-1	-	TGCGCCAGCAGCTTGGGCTCATTCGCAGATACGCAGTATTTT	CASSLGSFADTQYF
TRBJ2-1	-	TRBV7-9	-	TGTGCCAGCAGCTTAGAACTAGCAAATGAGCAGTTCTTC	CASSLELANEQFF
TRBJ2-3	once	TRBV19	-	TGTGCCAGTAGTATAGATCGGTGGGGCACAGATACGCAGTATTTT	CASSIDRWGTDTQYF
TRBJ2-7	-	TRBV19	TRBD2	TGTGCCAGTAGTATAGTGGCTGCTGGGGGAGGGAGTGTCTACGAGCAGTACTTC	CASSIVAAGGGSVYEQYF
TRBJ1-2	once	TRBV28	-	TGTGCCAGCAGTTTTACGGTGGTTGAGGAGGGGAACTATGGCTACACCTTC	CASSFTVVEEGNYGYTF
TRBJ1-5	once	TRBV4-2	TRBD1	TGTGCCAGCAGCCAAGAGAGGTCAGGGGGGCAGCCCCAGCATTTT	CASSQERSGGQPQHF
TRBJ2-3	few	TRBV11-2	TRBD2	TGTGCCAGCAGCTTAGGGCAGGGGACTAGCGGGAGACCCACAGATACGCAGTATTTT	CASSLGQGTSGRPTDTQYF
TRBJ2-2	-	TRBV5-1	TRBD2	TGCGCCAGCAGCCCGGCCGGACTAGATAACACCGGGGAGCTGTTTTTT	CASSPAGLDNTGELFF
TRBJ2-3	-	TRBV21-1	-	TGTGCCAGCAGCAGGCGACCCCGACTTCTCACAGATACGCAGTATTTT	CASSRRPRLLTDTQYF
TRBJ2-3	-	TRBV6-4	TRBD2	TGTGCCAGCAGTGACGACGGGGAGGGTGATACGCAGTATTTT	CASSDDGEGDTQYF
TRBJ2-1	-	TRBV7-3	TRBD2	TGTGCCAGCAGCTTAGGCCCCCGGGACTACTACAATGAGCAGTTCTTC	CASSLGPRDYYNEQFF
TRBJ1-5	-	TRBV6-5	TRBD1	TGTGCCAGCAGTTACTCAAGGGGGCAGGGTCAGCCCCAGCATTTT	CASSYSRGQGQPQHF
TRBJ2-2	-	TRBV5-5	-	TGTGCCAGCAGCTTGGTTTCGGCGAACACCGGGGAGCTGTTTTTT	CASSLVSANTGELFF
TRBJ2-1	-	TRBV7-3	-	TGTGCCAGCAGCCTCCACCGGACTTTATCCTACAATGAGCAGTTCTTC	CASSLHRTLSYNEQFF
TRBJ2-1	-	TRBV27	-	TGTGCCAGCAGTTTATTCGTAGCTCCCTCCTACAATGAGCAGTTCTTC	CASSLFVAPSYNEQFF
TRBJ2-6	-	TRBV28	-	TGTGCCAGCAGCCAAGGAGGATCTGGGGCCAACGTCCTGACTTTC	CASSQGGSGANVLTF
TRBJ2-3	-	TRBV27	-	TGTGCCAGCAGTTTATCGATACCCACAGATACGCAGTATTTT	CASSLSIPTDTQYF
TRBJ2-2	-	TRBV14	-	TGTGCCAGCAGCCAAGGTCGGGGGGCAGCGGCGAACACCGGGGAGCTGTTTTTT	CASSQGRGAAANTGELFF
TRBJ1-1	-	TRBV4-1	-	TGCGCCAGCAGCAAACGGGACACGGAAGAAGCTTTCTTT	CASSKRDTEEAFF
TRBJ2-1	-	TRBV7-3	TRBD1	TGTGCCAGCAGCTTGGACAGGGGCTCCTACAATGAGCAGTTCTTC	CASSLDRGSYNEQFF
TRBJ2-3	-	TRBV28	-	TGTGCCAGCAGCGGAACTAGCAACCCCACAGATACGCAGTATTTT	CASSGTSNPTDTQYF
TRBJ1-4	-	TRBV30	-	TGTGCCTGGAACCCTGGACTCGAGGTTGAAAAACTGTTTTTT	CAWNPGLEVEKLFF
TRBJ2-3	-	TRBV27	TRBD2	TGTGCCAGTTCTAGACTAGCGGGAGCCACAGATACGCAGTATTTT	CASSRLAGATDTQYF
TRBJ2-3	-	TRBV3-1/TRBV3-2	-	TGTGCCAGCAGCCAAGATGTTCGAGGTAGCGACAGCACAGATACGCAGTATTTT	CASSQDVRGSDSTDTQYF
TRBJ2-3	-	TRBV7-9	-	TGTGCCAGCAGCGGCGGAGGCACAGATACGCAGTATTTT	CASSGGGTDTQYF
TRBJ2-1	-	TRBV27	-	TGTGCCAGCAGTTTAGGGTCCCTTACGGCTAGTGAGCAGTTCTTC	CASSLGSLTASEQFF
TRBJ2-7	-	TRBV19	-	TGTGCCAGTAGTACGTCGTTGGGCTACGAGCAGTACTTC	CASSTSLGYEQYF
TRBJ1-6	-	TRBV2	-	TGTGCCAGCAGTGACGCGGGGGTGAATTCACCCCTCCACTTT	CASSDAGVNSPLHF
TRBJ1-6	few	TRBV20-1	-	TGCAGTGCTAGTAGTGGGGCAGATAATTCACCCCTCCACTTT	CSASSGADNSPLHF
TRBJ2-3	-	TRBV24-1	TRBD1	TGTGCCACCGGACAAGGACAGGGCACAGATACGCAGTATTTT	CATGQGQGTDTQYF
TRBJ1-2	-	TRBV5-1	-	TGCGCCAGCAGCTTGGACTGGAATAACTATGGCTACACCTTC	CASSLDWNNYGYTF
TRBJ1-6	once	TRBV28	-	TGTGCCAGCAACCCGGTGGGTCTCAGCTCCTATAATTCACCCCTCCACTTT	CASNPVGLSSYNSPLHF
TRBJ2-7	-	TRBV19	-	TGTGCCAGTAGTATAGCGGGAGCGGTAGAGCAGTACTTC	CASSIAGAVEQYF
TRBJ2-3	-	TRBV7-2	-	TGTGCCAGCAGCTTAGGCAGGGCAGATACGCAGTATTTT	CASSLGRADTQYF
TRBJ1-2	-	TRBV9	-	TGTGCCAGCAGCCCAATGGGATCGACAGCCTTGGGCTATGGCTACACCTTC	CASSPMGSTALGYGYTF
TRBJ1-1	-	TRBV5-4	TRBD1	TGTGCCAGCAGCTTACCCGACAGGGGGCTTGATGAAGCTTTCTTT	CASSLPDRGLDEAFF
TRBJ1-3	-	TRBV25-1	TRBD1	TGTGCCAGCAGGGATGACAGGGGTTCTGGAAACACCATATATTTT	CASRDDRGSGNTIYF
TRBJ2-7	once	TRBV30	TRBD1	TGTGCCTGGAGCAGGGACAGGGCTTACGAGCAGTACTTC	CAWSRDRAYEQYF
TRBJ1-5	-	TRBV6-5	-	TGTGCCAGCAGTTATGAGCCTAATCAGCCCCAGCATTTT	CASSYEPNQPQHF
TRBJ2-1	-	TRBV19	-	TGTGCCAGTAGCACGTTAGCGGTGGGGGGTGAGCAGTTCTTC	CASSTLAVGGEQFF
TRBJ1-2	-	TRBV20-1	-	TGCAGTGCTACAGGGAATGGGGGCTACACCTTC	CSATGNGGYTF